Listed here are 11 T cell receptor beta chains from one sample, sequenced in a study of blood T cells in healthy people across ages. The second PCR ran about 6 to 12 cycles with a sample-barcoded 5' primer and J-beta primers. Via MiXCR, TCRdb re-called the 5' RACE reads, giving one row per CDR3 protein. The data contain 1.5 million to 2 million distinct CDR3 sequences, about 28% of them singletons. The source material was blood. The receptor source for this set is a woman aged 30 to 39 in good health.

The chain recombines TRBV5-1 with TRBJ1-4; D gene ambiguous. The length of the CDR3 is 15 residues. V shed 4 bases and J shed 0 bases, with 10 bases lying between them. The V gene's germline CDR1 is SGHRS and CDR2 YFSETQ. The CDR3 spells CASSIDPATNEKLFF. The CDR3 DNA sequence: TGCGCCAGCAGCATCGACCCTGCAACTAATGAAAAACTGTTTTTT.

This clonotype was observed a handful of times. The chain is built from TRBV28 and TRBJ1-4; 10 bases line up with TRBD1. Trimming took 6 bases from V and 6 from J; bases not matched to a gene: 10. Looked up from germline, CDR1 is MDHEN and CDR2 is SYDVKM. There are 16 residues in the CDR3. CDR3 protein: CASSRPRTGGDEKLFF. CDR3 nucleotide sequence: TGTGCCAGCAGCCGCCCCCGGACAGGGGGAGATGAAAAACTGTTTTTT.

This clonotype was counted a few times. The V gene is TRBV20-1, the J gene TRBJ2-4, with 7 bases that match TRBD1. The germline V gene has CDR1 DFQATT and CDR2 SNEGSKA (reference sequence). Trimming removed 7 bases from V and 13 bases from J; junction bases left unmatched: 19. CDR3 size: 14 residues. CDR3 sequence: CSVTEGGTGEEQYF. As DNA, the CDR3 is TGCAGTGTTACCGAAGGGGGCACGGGCGAGGAGCAGTACTTC.

The chain links TRBV12-3 or TRBV12-4 to TRBJ2-3; 8 nucleotides align to TRBD2. V was pared by 7 bases and J by 1 base, with 10 bases of the junction left unmatched. The CDR3 covers 16 residues. CDR3: CASTNHLREGTDTQYF. The CDR3 nucleotides read TGTGCCAGCACCAATCATTTGCGGGAGGGCACAGATACGCAGTATTTT.

The chain employs TRBV20-1 and TRBJ1-2; TRBD1 matches at 11 bases. Per germline, CDR1 DFQATT and CDR2 SNEGSKA (reference sequence). This CDR3 region has 12 residues. Trimming removed 3 bases from V and 12 bases from J; junction bases left unmatched: 6. The CDR3 reads CSASEGTGGNTF. The CDR3, as DNA: TGCAGTGCTAGCGAAGGGACAGGGGGAAACACCTTC.

This clonotype was seen a few times. The chain couples TRBV5-1 to TRBJ2-2; the match to TRBD2 covers 13 bases. CDR1 and CDR2 from the germline V gene are SGHRS and YFSETQ. The CDR3 length is 15 residues. V was pared by 5 bases and J by 5 bases, with 3 bases of the junction left unmatched. CDR3 residues: CASRWTSGGTGELFF. The CDR3 coding sequence is TGCGCCAGCAGATGGACTAGCGGGGGAACCGGGGAGCTGTTTTTT.

The chain employs TRBV20-1 and TRBJ2-5; 8 nucleotides match TRBD2. With V trimmed by 1 base and J by 2 bases, 12 bases remained unmatched. Germline assignment: CDR1 DFQATT and CDR2 SNEGSKA (reference sequence). This CDR3 comprises 17 residues. The CDR3 reads CSARGGRNSGNQETQYF. The CDR3 DNA reads TGCAGTGCTAGAGGCGGGCGGAATAGCGGGAATCAAGAGACCCAGTACTTC.

This clonotype was detected many times. This chain links TRBV4-1 with TRBJ2-6, with D perhaps TRBD1 (6 bases). Trimming cost V 4 bases and J 3 bases, with 22 bases left between them. CDR1 is MGHRA, CDR2 YSYEKL, per germline. The length of the CDR3 is 19 residues. The CDR3 region has the DNA TGCGCCAGCAGCCCCTCTTCGGGACAAATGGGCGTTGGGGCCAACGTCCTGACTTTC. Translation: CASSPSSGQMGVGANVLTF.

This clonotype was observed many times. This chain uses TRBV29-1 with TRBJ2-5, with D perhaps being TRBD1 or TRBD2 (5 bases each). The CDR3 covers 11 residues. V lost 4 bases to trimming and J lost 11 bases, with 14 bases between them. Germline V CDR1 and CDR2: SQVTM, ANQGSEA. CDR3 sequence: CSVVGVDEQYF. In nucleotides, the CDR3 is TGCAGCGTTGTGGGGGTAGATGAGCAGTACTTC. Using reference TRBV29-1 and TRBJ2-5 for the parts outside the CDR3, the full variable domain is SAVISQKPSRDICQRGTSLTIQCQVDSQVTMMFWYRQQPGQSLTLIATANQGSEATYESGFVIDKFPISRPNLTFSTLTVSNMSPEDSSIYLCSVVGVDEQYFGPGTRLLVL.

The gene calls are TRBV12-3 or TRBV12-4 and TRBJ1-5, with a weak D call TRBD1 (5 bases). V lost 5 bases to trimming and J lost 1 base, with 12 bases between them. The CDR3 is made up of 15 amino acids. CDR3: CASSDRQGSNQPQHF. CDR3 coding DNA: TGTGCCAGCAGTGATAGGCAGGGAAGCAATCAGCCCCAGCATTTT.

This clonotype occurred once. The rearrangement joins TRBV4-1 to TRBJ1-1; D perhaps matches TRBD1 (5 bases). The CDR3 is 15 amino acids. Trimming pared 4 bases from V and 3 bases from J, leaving 15 bases between. CDR1 is MGHRA and CDR2 is YSYEKL in the germline V gene. This CDR3 is CASSRLKIRDTEAFF. The CDR3 region has the DNA TGCGCCAGCAGCCGCCTGAAGATCAGGGACACTGAAGCTTTCTTT.